This passage covers 13 T cell receptor beta chains from one sample sequenced in a study of cytomegalovirus exposure and HLA in healthy donors. In the PCR, 60 Vbeta and 13 Jbeta primers were used. TCRdb's table, derived via immunoSEQ multiplex PCR, lists solely in-frame clones and lacks some. The sample gives fewer than 250,000 clones, over 60% of which show up once; around 15% is in the top ten. The sequencing input was PBMCs. Every receptor here comes from a man aged 35 to 55 in good health and CMV-seronegative.

This chain uses TRBV29-1 with TRBJ2-7; perhaps TRBD1 as D (6 bases). Per germline, CDR1 SQVTM and CDR2 ANQGSEA. CDR3 length: 15 amino acids. Trimming removed 0 bases from V and 0 bases from J, with 12 bases in between. CDR3 nucleotide sequence: TGCAGCGTTGAAGAAACAGGGTCGAGCTCCTACGAGCAGTACTTC. This encodes CSVEETGSSSYEQYF.

V usage is TRBV6-6 and J usage is TRBJ2-7, with D possibly matching TRBD2 (5 bases). The CDR3 spans 15 residues. Germline V CDR1 and CDR2: MNHNY, SVGAGI (reference sequence). V was shortened by 4 bases and J by 0 bases, with 13 bases between the two germline ends. CDR3 DNA: TGTGCCAGCAGTTCTCTGGCGGGCTACTCCTACGAGCAGTACTTC. Its translation is CASSSLAGYSYEQYF.

The gene calls are TRBV19 and TRBJ2-6; no definite D call. Trimming took 6 bases from V and 2 from J, leaving 8 bases between them. The CDR3 contains 14 residues. Looked up from germline, CDR1 is LNHDA and CDR2 is SQIVND (reference sequence). CDR3 region: CASSLGAGANVLTF. For the CDR3, the DNA is TGTGCCAGTAGCCTCGGAGCTGGGGCCAACGTCCTGACTTTC.

V is TRBV7-6 and J is TRBJ2-1; D is perhaps TRBD1 (5 bases). The germline gives CDR1 SGHVS, CDR2 FNYEAQ. There are 14 residues in the CDR3. Trimming took 2 bases from V and 12 from J, leaving 17 bases between them. CDR3 nucleotide sequence: TGTGCCAGCAGCTTAAGGGGCCCTCCATTGGGGCAGTTCTTC. It is translated as CASSLRGPPLGQFF.

The rearrangement joins TRBV10-2 to TRBJ1-1, with D maybe TRBD1 (6 bases). This CDR3 has 13 residues. V lost 6 bases and J lost 6, with 14 bases in between. Germline V CDR1 and CDR2: WSHSY, SAAADI. The CDR3: CASRKQGTAEAFF. The CDR3 DNA reads as TGCGCCAGCAGGAAACAGGGTACCGCTGAAGCTTTCTTT.

This chain links TRBV29-1 with TRBJ2-5; D may be TRBD1 (5 bases). The germline V gene encodes CDR1 SQVTM and CDR2 ANQGSEA. V shed 5 bases and J shed 2 bases, with 12 bases lying between them. The CDR3 contains 13 residues. CDR3 DNA: TGCAGCGTTCGGGTGGGGCTACAAGAGACCCAGTACTTC. This sequence encodes CSVRVGLQETQYF.

V usage is TRBV27 and J usage is TRBJ2-7, with TRBD2 as a possible D gene (5 bases). The V end lost 2 bases, the J end lost 4 bases, and 15 bases lay between the germline ends. The germline gives CDR1 MNHEY, CDR2 SMNVEV (reference sequence). This CDR3 region has 15 residues. The CDR3 nucleotides read TGTGCCAGCAGTTTAGCGGGCTTCTCAGCTTACGAGCAGTACTTC. It yields the protein CASSLAGFSAYEQYF.

This clone was observed a handful of times. The gene calls are TRBV7-9 and TRBJ2-3; weak D call: TRBD1 (6 bases). The CDR3 is 14 amino acids. Germline loops: CDR1 SEHNR, CDR2 FQNEAQ (reference sequence). Between the trimmed V and J ends, which lost 0 bases and 8 bases, there was a span of 12 bases. CDR3 bases: TGTGCCAGCAGCTTAGCTTCCCCCAGGGGTACGCAGTATTTT. This codes for CASSLASPRGTQYF. Based on the CDR3 plus reference TRBV7-9 and TRBJ2-3, the full variable domain is DTGVSQNPRHKITKRGQNVTFRCDPISEHNRLYWYRQTLGQGPEFLTYFQNEAQLEKSRLLSDRFSAERPKGSFSTLEIQRTEQGDSAMYLCASSLASPRGTQYFGPGTRLTVL.

The chain is built from TRBV5-6 and TRBJ2-5, with 10 nucleotides matching TRBD1. The end of the DNA is better explained by TRBJ2-7, so the J call may be wrong. CDR3 length equals 15 residues. From germline, CDR1 is SGHDT and CDR2 YYEEEE. Here the CDR3 reads CASSWGDRGLDEQYF. The DNA for the CDR3 is TGTGCCAGCAGCTGGGGGGACAGGGGATTGGACGAGCAGTACTTC.

The chain recombines TRBV28 with TRBJ2-7; D is perhaps TRBD1 (6 bases). V lost 4 bases, J lost 1 base, and 11 bases lay in between. In germline, CDR1 is MDHEN, CDR2 SYDVKM. This CDR3 is built from 14 residues. The CDR3 region has the DNA TGTGCCAGCAGTTACCGGGACATTTCCTACGAGCAGTACTTC. Residues: CASSYRDISYEQYF.

This chain uses TRBV27 with TRBJ1-1; TRBD1 matches at 8 bases. Looked up from germline, CDR1 is MNHEY and CDR2 is SMNVEV (reference sequence). The J segment lost 4 bases and the V segment lost 6 bases, leaving 4 bases of the junction unmatched. The CDR3 extends over 13 amino acids. In DNA form, the CDR3 reads TGTGCCAGCAGCAGGGGGCAGGGCACTGAAGCTTTCTTT. Amino acid sequence: CASSRGQGTEAFF.

The V and J genes are TRBV6-5 and TRBJ2-2; 7 bases agree with TRBD1. Germline V gene lookup returns CDR1 MNHEY and CDR2 SVGAGI. This CDR3 contains 15 residues. Germline trimming cut 5 bases from V and 6 bases from J; bases unmatched to any gene: 9. The CDR3 region has the DNA TGTGCCAGCAGTGTCAACAGGGGTTCAGCCGGGGAGCTGTTTTTT. The encoded protein is CASSVNRGSAGELFF.

The rearrangement joins TRBV29-1 to TRBJ1-2; D may be TRBD1 (6 bases). V was shortened by 5 bases and J by 8 bases, with 15 bases between the two germline ends. The germline gives CDR1 SQVTM, CDR2 ANQGSEA. There are 12 residues in the CDR3. The CDR3 loop reads CSVPSGVGGYTF. CDR3 bases: TGCAGCGTTCCCTCAGGGGTTGGAGGCTACACCTTC.